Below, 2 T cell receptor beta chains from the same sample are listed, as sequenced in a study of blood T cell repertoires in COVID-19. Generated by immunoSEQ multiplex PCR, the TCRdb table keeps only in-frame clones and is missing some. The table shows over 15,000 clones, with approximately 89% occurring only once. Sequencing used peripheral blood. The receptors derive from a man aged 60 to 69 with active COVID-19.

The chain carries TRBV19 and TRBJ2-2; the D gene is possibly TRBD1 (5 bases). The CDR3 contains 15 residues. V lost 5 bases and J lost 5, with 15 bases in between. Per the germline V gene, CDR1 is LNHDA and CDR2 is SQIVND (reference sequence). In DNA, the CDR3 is TGTGCCAGTAGTCCCCCAGGGCAGTGGACCGGGGAGCTGTTTTTT. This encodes CASSPPGQWTGELFF.

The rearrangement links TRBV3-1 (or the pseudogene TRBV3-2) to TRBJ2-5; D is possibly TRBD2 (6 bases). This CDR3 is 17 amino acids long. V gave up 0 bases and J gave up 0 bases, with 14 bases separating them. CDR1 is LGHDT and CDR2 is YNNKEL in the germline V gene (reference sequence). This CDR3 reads CASSQDNGSGYQETQYF. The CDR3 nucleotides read TGTGCCAGCAGCCAAGATAATGGTAGCGGCTACCAAGAGACCCAGTACTTC.